These T cell receptor beta chains were read from a single sample in a study of cytomegalovirus exposure and HLA in healthy donors. Some clones are missing from TCRdb's copy, which holds only in-frame ones; the method was immunoSEQ multiplex PCR. Counted here are 120,000 to 150,000 clones, approximately 80% occurring once; the ten biggest clones make up approximately 2.3%. The sequencing sample was made of PBMCs. The source of these receptors is a male donor in good health and CMV-seronegative. The CDR3 runs from the conserved cysteine through the conserved F or W. The D gene is left open where the match is weak. Clone size, where shown, is once, few, many, or a class for clones that have expanded.

cdr3_length: 12
v_call: TRBV28
d_call: .
clone_size: .
j_call: TRBJ1-1
cdr3_nt: TGTGCCAGCACCTGGGGAGGGGAGAAAGCTTTCTTT
cdr3_aa: CASTWGGEKAFF

cdr3_length: 17
v_call: TRBV7-2
d_call: TRBD2
clone_size: .
j_call: TRBJ2-2
cdr3_nt: TGTGCCAGCAGAAAACAGGGACTAGCGGGGGGGCTTGGGGAGCTGTTTTTT
cdr3_aa: CASRKQGLAGGLGELFF

cdr3_length: 13
v_call: TRBV29-1
d_call: .
clone_size: .
j_call: TRBJ2-7
cdr3_nt: TGCAGCGTTGCGGTGACATCATTCTACGAGCAGTACTTC
cdr3_aa: CSVAVTSFYEQYF

cdr3_length: 15
v_call: TRBV9
d_call: TRBD2
clone_size: once
j_call: TRBJ2-7
cdr3_nt: TGTGCCAGCAGCGTAGCCGCTAGCGGTTCCTACGAGCAGTACTTC
cdr3_aa: CASSVAASGSYEQYF

cdr3_length: 14
v_call: TRBV15
d_call: .
clone_size: .
j_call: TRBJ1-1
cdr3_nt: TGTGCCACCAGCAGAGGGGGGGAGGTAACTGAAGCTTTCTTT
cdr3_aa: CATSRGGEVTEAFF

cdr3_length: 13
v_call: TRBV27
d_call: .
clone_size: .
j_call: TRBJ2-7
cdr3_nt: TGTGCCAGCAGCCCGCCGAGCTCCTACGAGCAGTACTTC
cdr3_aa: CASSPPSSYEQYF

cdr3_length: 16
v_call: TRBV13
d_call: TRBD1
clone_size: .
j_call: TRBJ2-7
cdr3_nt: TGTGCCAGCAGCAAATCGTCGAGGACAGGGGCCTACGAGCAGTACTTC
cdr3_aa: CASSKSSRTGAYEQYF

cdr3_length: 13
v_call: TRBV28
d_call: .
clone_size: .
j_call: TRBJ1-6
cdr3_nt: TGTGCCAGCAGCCGACAGCCCGATTCACCCCTCCACTTT
cdr3_aa: CASSRQPDSPLHF

cdr3_length: 14
v_call: TRBV5-8
d_call: TRBD1
clone_size: once
j_call: TRBJ1-2
cdr3_nt: TGTGCCAGCAGCTTGGGGGACAGGGGACATGGCTACACCTTC
cdr3_aa: CASSLGDRGHGYTF

cdr3_length: 12
v_call: TRBV19
d_call: .
clone_size: .
j_call: TRBJ1-4
cdr3_nt: TGTGCCAGTAGGACAGGCGGTGAAAAACTGTTTTTT
cdr3_aa: CASRTGGEKLFF

cdr3_length: 16
v_call: TRBV5-4
d_call: .
clone_size: .
j_call: TRBJ2-5
cdr3_nt: TGTGCCAGCAGCTCCGGGTTGGATCCCGTGGGAGAGACCCAGTACTTC
cdr3_aa: CASSSGLDPVGETQYF

cdr3_length: 15
v_call: TRBV28
d_call: .
clone_size: .
j_call: TRBJ2-7
cdr3_nt: TGTGCCAGCAGTTCACAGGGCCCCTTCTCCTACGAGCAGTACTTC
cdr3_aa: CASSSQGPFSYEQYF

cdr3_length: 15
v_call: TRBV30
d_call: TRBD1
clone_size: .
j_call: TRBJ1-2
cdr3_nt: TGTGCCTGGAGTGTAACAGGGACAGGGGTTCATGGCTACACCTTC
cdr3_aa: CAWSVTGTGVHGYTF

cdr3_length: 13
v_call: TRBV5-1
d_call: .
clone_size: .
j_call: TRBJ2-7
cdr3_nt: TGCGCCAGCAGCTGGGCACAGAACTACGAGCAGTACTTC
cdr3_aa: CASSWAQNYEQYF

cdr3_length: 18
v_call: TRBV27
d_call: .
clone_size: once
j_call: TRBJ2-2
cdr3_nt: TGTGCCAGCAGTTTATTTGGGGGGGCGCGAATATACACCGGGGAGCTGTTTTTT
cdr3_aa: CASSLFGGARIYTGELFF

cdr3_length: 20
v_call: TRBV4-1
d_call: TRBD1
clone_size: once
j_call: TRBJ2-1
cdr3_nt: TGCGCCAGCAGCCAGGTTCTCGGCAGAGAACAGGGGCAGTCCTACAATGAGCAGTTCTTC
cdr3_aa: CASSQVLGREQGQSYNEQFF

cdr3_length: 11
v_call: TRBV6-6
d_call: .
clone_size: once
j_call: TRBJ2-1
cdr3_nt: TGTGCCAGCAGTTATCAGGGTGCGCAGTTCTTC
cdr3_aa: CASSYQGAQFF

cdr3_length: 14
v_call: TRBV6-1
d_call: .
clone_size: few
j_call: TRBJ2-5
cdr3_nt: TGTGCCAGCAGTGAAGGCCCGGGAGAAGAGACCCAGTACTTC
cdr3_aa: CASSEGPGEETQYF

cdr3_length: 12
v_call: TRBV9
d_call: .
clone_size: .
j_call: TRBJ2-3
cdr3_nt: TGTGCCAGCAGCGAACAAGTAGATACGCAGTATTTT
cdr3_aa: CASSEQVDTQYF

cdr3_length: 14
v_call: TRBV18
d_call: TRBD1
clone_size: .
j_call: TRBJ1-1
cdr3_nt: TGTGCCAGCTCCCCGACAGGGGGGAACACTGAAGCTTTCTTT
cdr3_aa: CASSPTGGNTEAFF

cdr3_length: 15
v_call: TRBV6-5
d_call: TRBD1
clone_size: .
j_call: TRBJ2-7
cdr3_nt: TGTGCCAGCAGTTCACGACAGGGGCGAAGGCACGAGCAGTACTTC
cdr3_aa: CASSSRQGRRHEQYF

cdr3_length: 14
v_call: TRBV6-5
d_call: TRBD2
clone_size: .
j_call: TRBJ2-5
cdr3_nt: TGTGCCAGCAGTCCCCTCGGGACTAGTGAGACCCAGTACTTC
cdr3_aa: CASSPLGTSETQYF

cdr3_length: 15
v_call: TRBV10-3
d_call: TRBD2
clone_size: .
j_call: TRBJ2-1
cdr3_nt: TGTGCCATCAAGGCCCATCTAGCGGGGGGGGCGGAGCAGTTCTTC
cdr3_aa: CAIKAHLAGGAEQFF

cdr3_length: 14
v_call: TRBV19
d_call: .
clone_size: .
j_call: TRBJ2-7
cdr3_nt: TGTGCCAGTAGTATAGAGGTCCAGGGCCACGAGCAGTACTTC
cdr3_aa: CASSIEVQGHEQYF

cdr3_length: 15
v_call: TRBV7-9
d_call: TRBD1
clone_size: .
j_call: TRBJ1-2
cdr3_nt: TGTGCCAGCAGCTCGCCGGGACAGGCCTTCTATGGCTACACCTTC
cdr3_aa: CASSSPGQAFYGYTF

cdr3_length: 18
v_call: TRBV7-9
d_call: TRBD2
clone_size: .
j_call: TRBJ2-2
cdr3_nt: TGTGCCAGCAGAGAACCGACCGGACTAGCGGGGACCACCGGGGAGCTGTTTTTT
cdr3_aa: CASREPTGLAGTTGELFF

cdr3_length: 14
v_call: TRBV28
d_call: .
clone_size: .
j_call: TRBJ2-1
cdr3_nt: TGTGCCAGCAGTGTAAGAGGGAGCTACAATGAGCAGTTCTTC
cdr3_aa: CASSVRGSYNEQFF

cdr3_length: 11
v_call: TRBV20-1
d_call: .
clone_size: .
j_call: TRBJ2-7
cdr3_nt: TGCAGTGCTACAGGGGCCTACGAGCAGTACTTC
cdr3_aa: CSATGAYEQYF

cdr3_length: 15
v_call: TRBV18
d_call: .
clone_size: .
j_call: TRBJ2-7
cdr3_nt: TGTGCCAGCTCACCGGGTGGGACATGGGAAATCGAGCAGTACTTC
cdr3_aa: CASSPGGTWEIEQYF

cdr3_length: 14
v_call: TRBV9
d_call: TRBD1
clone_size: .
j_call: TRBJ1-5
cdr3_nt: TGTGCCAGCAGCGCGGGACAGGGGTCTCAGCCCCAGCATTTT
cdr3_aa: CASSAGQGSQPQHF

cdr3_length: 13
v_call: TRBV5-1
d_call: TRBD2
clone_size: .
j_call: TRBJ2-1
cdr3_nt: TGCGCCAGCAGAGCGGGAGCCAACAATGAGCAGTTCTTC
cdr3_aa: CASRAGANNEQFF

cdr3_length: 16
v_call: TRBV5-1
d_call: TRBD2
clone_size: .
j_call: TRBJ2-2
cdr3_nt: TGCGCCAGCAGCTTGGCCGGGGGGAGTGGGACCGGGGAGCTGTTTTTT
cdr3_aa: CASSLAGGSGTGELFF

cdr3_length: 16
v_call: TRBV18
d_call: TRBD1
clone_size: .
j_call: TRBJ1-3
cdr3_nt: TGTGCCAGCTCACCACAGGGGACAGGGGCTGGAAACACCATATATTTT
cdr3_aa: CASSPQGTGAGNTIYF

cdr3_length: 15
v_call: TRBV4-1
d_call: .
clone_size: .
j_call: TRBJ2-7
cdr3_nt: TGCGCCAGCAGCCTCGCACCGGGACACCGAGTGGAGCAGTACTTC
cdr3_aa: CASSLAPGHRVEQYF

cdr3_length: 16
v_call: TRBV5-1
d_call: TRBD2
clone_size: .
j_call: TRBJ2-5
cdr3_nt: TGCGCCAGCAGCCCCGGGACTAGCAACCTTGGGGAGACCCAGTACTTC
cdr3_aa: CASSPGTSNLGETQYF

cdr3_length: 18
v_call: TRBV19
d_call: .
clone_size: .
j_call: TRBJ1-5
cdr3_nt: TGTGCCAGTATAGTGTGGGAGGACCGAACAGATAGCAATCAGCCCCAGCATTTT
cdr3_aa: CASIVWEDRTDSNQPQHF

cdr3_length: 12
v_call: TRBV19
d_call: .
clone_size: .
j_call: TRBJ1-1
cdr3_nt: TGTGCCAGTATGGAGGGTTACAGGAGAGCTTTCTTT
cdr3_aa: CASMEGYRRAFF

cdr3_length: 15
v_call: TRBV6-1
d_call: TRBD2
clone_size: .
j_call: TRBJ2-5
cdr3_nt: TGTGCCAGCAGTGAAGCGGGACTAGCGGGAGGTGGATGGTACTTC
cdr3_aa: CASSEAGLAGGGWYF

cdr3_length: 17
v_call: TRBV27
d_call: TRBD1
clone_size: .
j_call: TRBJ2-1
cdr3_nt: TGTGCCAGCAGTTCCCCATGGACAGGAAGCTCCTACAATGAGCAGTTCTTC
cdr3_aa: CASSSPWTGSSYNEQFF

cdr3_length: 15
v_call: TRBV28
d_call: TRBD1
clone_size: .
j_call: TRBJ1-4
cdr3_nt: TGTGCCAGCAAGGGGGAGACAGGGGGTAATGAAAAACTGTTTTTT
cdr3_aa: CASKGETGGNEKLFF